This TCR beta chain was recovered during a study of blood T cell repertoires in COVID-19. The overall study: Some COVID-19 samples were acute and others convalescent; all came from the United States, Italy and Spain.

V shed 0 bases and J 0 bases; nucleotides not matched to a gene: 7. Germline loops: CDR1 MNHEY, CDR2 SMNVEV (reference sequence). The CDR3 runs 17 residues. How the authors handled the data: The authors estimated nucleated cell counts from reference gene primer amplification. The assay was immunoSEQ multiplex PCR, and TCRdb's table has in-frame clones only and misses some. The V and J calls and clone size were taken over from that table, and D and trimming were inferred from the DNA. Of 150,000 or so clones in the sample, about four fifths are singletons; the top ten hold 9.5% to 12%. This clone turned up a few times.

This clonotype was sampled from a man aged 55 to 69 with active or convalescent COVID-19. The sequenced sample was peripheral blood. The J gene is TRBJ1-1, the V gene TRBV27, with 7 bases fitting TRBD1. The CDR3 nucleotides are TGTGCCAGCAGTTTATCTAGGGGGCACGGGATGAACACTGAAGCTTTCTTT. The encoded protein is CASSLSRGHGMNTEAFF.